Presented here are 26 T cell receptor beta chains from one specimen sequenced in a study of blood T cell repertoires in COVID-19 (dated by TCRdb to the early 2020s). Library prep was done by the immunoSEQ multiplex PCR assay. Not all clones reach the TCRdb copy of this immuneACCESS table, which keeps in-frame sequences only. Checked studies attribute under half of the gap to unresolved V genes and leave the rest unexplained. The sample records more than 150,000 clones, approximately 80% of which are singletons. Under 15% of the sample comes from the top ten. Sequenced input: PBMCs or T cells enriched from blood (not recorded which). The origin of the receptors is a woman aged 60 to 75 who had recovered from COVID-19.

This clone has just a few counts. The chain couples TRBV10-1 to TRBJ1-4, with a possible D match to TRBD1 (5 bases). The CDR3 totals 19 residues. With 0 bases removed from V and 5 bases from J, the gap between germline ends came to 22 bases. Germline V lookup: CDR1 WNHNN, CDR2 SYGVQD (reference sequence). Here the CDR3 DNA reads TGCGCCAGCAGTGAGTCGACTCCGGGACCGGGGAGGGGAAATGAAAAACTGTTTTTT. Its protein is CASSESTPGPGRGNEKLFF.

This clone showed up many times. The gene calls are TRBV24-1 and TRBJ2-2, with unresolved D. From germline, CDR1 is KGHDR and CDR2 SFDVKD. Trimming removed 3 bases from V and 6 bases from J, with 10 bases in between. This CDR3 contains 14 residues. Here the CDR3 reads CATSDPHNAGELFF. CDR3 coding DNA: TGTGCCACCAGTGATCCTCACAACGCCGGGGAGCTGTTTTTT.

This clone showed up just once. The chain is built from TRBV19 and TRBJ2-2; no firm D call. Trimming took 6 bases from V and 4 from J, leaving 15 bases between them. CDR3 size: 15 residues. Germline CDR1 LNHDA, CDR2 SQIVND (reference sequence). CDR3 residues: CASRRLTGSTGELFF. In DNA form, the CDR3 reads TGTGCCAGTAGACGCCTTACGGGTTCCACCGGGGAGCTGTTTTTT.

The genes are TRBV7-9 and TRBJ2-3; 7 bases are a match to TRBD2. The V gene end was trimmed by 3 bases and the J gene end by 2 bases; junction bases not matched to a gene: 8. CDR1 is SEHNR, CDR2 FQNEAQ, per germline (reference sequence). This CDR3 has 16 residues. The CDR3 DNA reads TGTGCCAGCAGCTTGTTCTCGGGAGGACTCACAGATACGCAGTATTTT. The encoded protein is CASSLFSGGLTDTQYF.

The CDR3 spells CSVEGIQGNTGELFF. CDR3 DNA: TGCAGCGTTGAAGGGATTCAGGGGAACACCGGGGAGCTGTTTTTT. The rearrangement uses TRBV29-1 and TRBJ2-2, with TRBD1 as a possible D gene (5 bases). The CDR3 is 15 amino acids. V lost 1 base, J lost 1 base, and 10 bases lay in between. The germline gives CDR1 SQVTM, CDR2 ANQGSEA.

The chain joins TRBV3-1 (or the pseudogene TRBV3-2) to TRBJ2-2; D not resolved. Germline CDR1 reads LGHDT; CDR2 reads YNNKEL (reference sequence). This CDR3 is built from 15 residues. The V gene lost 1 base and the J gene lost 1 base, with 7 bases spanning the gap. CDR3: CASSQVLLNTGELFF. DNA for the CDR3: TGTGCCAGCAGCCAAGTTCTCCTGAACACCGGGGAGCTGTTTTTT.

This sequence joins TRBV9 and TRBJ2-1; unclear D gene. CDR1 is SGDLS and CDR2 is YYNGEE in the germline V gene. V was clipped by 0 bases and J by 7 bases, with 8 bases between them. The CDR3 is made up of 13 amino acids. The CDR3 DNA follows: TGTGCCAGCAGCGTAGCAGATTTGAATGAGCAGTTCTTC. Protein: CASSVADLNEQFF. Full variable domain (missing parts from reference TRBV9 and TRBJ2-1): DSGVTQTPKHLITATGQRVTLRCSPRSGDLSVYWYQQSLDQGLQFLIQYYNGEERAKGNILERFSAQQFPDLHSELNLSSLELGDSALYFCASSVADLNEQFFGPGTRLTVL.

There are many counts of this clone. This chain connects TRBV25-1 to TRBJ2-1; D gene uncertain. V dropped 3 bases and J dropped 7 bases, with 7 bases sitting between them. There are 12 residues in the CDR3. Germline CDR1 and CDR2: MGHDK and SYGVNS. The CDR3 protein is CASSDLRNEQFF. The CDR3 bases are TGTGCCAGCAGTGATCTTCGGAATGAGCAGTTCTTC.

The chain joins TRBV14 to TRBJ2-3; 14 nucleotides align to TRBD2. The trim removed 4 bases at V and 0 bases at J, leaving 6 bases unmatched. The V gene's germline CDR1 is SGHDN and CDR2 FVKESK. The CDR3 length is 18 residues. CDR3 sequence: CASSRPRLAGGSTDTQYF. In DNA, the CDR3 is TGTGCCAGCAGCCGCCCCCGACTAGCGGGAGGGAGCACAGATACGCAGTATTTT. The whole variable domain, remainder taken from reference TRBV14 and TRBJ2-3, is EAGVTQFPSHSVIEKGQTVTLRCDPISGHDNLYWYRRVMGKEIKFLLHFVKESKQDESGMPNNRFLAERTGGTYSTLKVQPAELEDSGVYFCASSRPRLAGGSTDTQYFGPGTRLTVL.

The chain carries TRBV5-1 and TRBJ2-5, with a tentative D call TRBD1 (6 bases). V lost 10 bases and J lost 5, with 21 bases in between. The germline V gene encodes CDR1 SGHRS and CDR2 YFSETQ. The CDR3 extends over 14 amino acids. The CDR3 reads CASRDTIAGETQYF. The CDR3 DNA is TGCGCCTCCCGGGACACAATCGCCGGGGAGACCCAGTACTTC.

The rearrangement links TRBV12-3 or TRBV12-4 to TRBJ1-5; D may be TRBD1 (5 bases). The CDR3 length is 12 residues. Trimming stripped 8 bases from V and 8 bases from J, with 13 bases between. The CDR3 bases are TGTGCCAGCGGTCAGGGTCGGGAGCCCCAGCATTTT. Translated: CASGQGREPQHF.

The rearrangement joins TRBV2 to TRBJ2-1; D is unresolved. The CDR3 extends over 11 amino acids. Trimming left V 8 bases short and J 10 bases short, with 12 bases between. Germline-derived CDR1 and CDR2 are SNHLY and FYNNEI. The CDR3 loop reads CASHLLEEQFF. DNA for the CDR3: TGTGCCAGCCATCTTCTGGAGGAGCAGTTCTTC. The full variable domain, with the rest looked up from reference TRBV2 and TRBJ2-1, is EPEVTQTPSHQVTQMGQEVILRCVPISNHLYFYWYRQILGQKVEFLVSFYNNEISEKSEIFDDQFSVERPDGSNFTLKIRSTKLEDSAMYFCASHLLEEQFFGPGTRLTVL.

The V and J genes are TRBV7-9 and TRBJ2-1; tentative D call: TRBD1 (6 bases). CDR1 and CDR2 from the germline V gene are SEHNR and FQNEAQ (reference sequence). Trimming cost V 4 bases and J 8 bases, with 9 bases left between them. The CDR3 sequence is 12 residues long. The CDR3 coding sequence is TGTGCCAGCAGCTCTGGGGGCGATGAGCAGTTCTTC. It yields the protein CASSSGGDEQFF.

This clone was seen a handful of times. In nucleotides, the CDR3 is TGTGCCAGCAGTGAAGAGAGCGGGACCTACAATGAGCAGTTCTTC. This sequence encodes CASSEESGTYNEQFF. The chain has TRBV2 and TRBJ2-1; the match to TRBD2 covers 7 bases. The CDR3 sequence is 15 residues long. With 1 base clipped from V and 2 bases from J, the junction kept 2 bases outside the gene matches. Germline V CDR1 and CDR2: SNHLY, FYNNEI.

Here the CDR3 DNA reads TGTGCCAGCTCACCACCAGGGACAGGGTTGAATGCTTTCTTT. It codes for CASSPPGTGLNAFF. J is TRBJ1-1 and V is TRBV18, with 9 bases lining up with TRBD1. After removal of 0 bases from V and 11 bases from J, the junction contained 7 bases not matched to a gene. This CDR3 has 14 amino acids. Germline values: CDR1 KGHSH, CDR2 LQKENI.

This chain uses TRBV3-1 (or the pseudogene TRBV3-2) with TRBJ1-1; 7 nucleotides agree with TRBD1. The CDR3 runs 16 residues. The germline V gene encodes CDR1 LGHDT and CDR2 YNNKEL (reference sequence). Trimming removed 1 base from V and 4 bases from J; junction bases left unmatched: 9. This chain's CDR3 is CASSQVGTEVGTEAFF. The CDR3 DNA reads as TGTGCCAGCAGCCAAGTGGGGACAGAGGTTGGCACTGAAGCTTTCTTT.

V usage is TRBV5-1 and J usage is TRBJ2-7, with 10 bases matching TRBD2. Germline CDR1 is SGHRS and CDR2 is YFSETQ. CDR3 length: 14 residues. V gave up 2 bases and J gave up 6 bases; unmatched junction bases: 5. DNA for the CDR3: TGCGCCAGCAGCTTAAGTAGCGGGGGGCCCGAGCAGTACTTC. Its translation is CASSLSSGGPEQYF.

The chain employs TRBV28 and TRBJ1-4, with TRBD1 identical over 8 bases. The CDR3 contains 14 residues. The germline V gene encodes CDR1 MDHEN and CDR2 SYDVKM. Trimming removed 3 bases from V and 8 bases from J; junction bases left unmatched: 5. The CDR3 coding sequence is TGTGCCAGCAGTTTTCAGGGGGCGCTGGAAAAACTGTTTTTT. Translated, it gives CASSFQGALEKLFF.

About this clone: The junction departs from the called germline gene at one end, perhaps through a read error. The chain joins TRBV11-2 to TRBJ2-7; D perhaps matches TRBD2 (6 bases). The CDR3 totals 14 residues. Per the germline V gene, CDR1 is SGHAT and CDR2 is FQNNGV. The CDR3 loop is CASSAQTSSSEQYF. CDR3 nucleotides: TGTGCCAGCAGCGCCCAGACTAGTTCCTCCGAGCAGTACTTC.

The chain employs TRBV6-1 and TRBJ1-3; a possible D gene is TRBD1 (5 bases). The germline V gene encodes CDR1 MNHNS and CDR2 SASEGT. V lost 3 bases and J lost 7, with 10 bases in between. The CDR3 totals 13 residues. The CDR3 sequence: CASSEGGWNTIYF. The CDR3, as DNA: TGTGCCAGCAGTGAGGGGGGGTGGAACACCATATATTTT.

The chain uses TRBV20-1 and TRBJ1-2, with a possible D match to TRBD1 (5 bases). Germline V gene data show CDR1 as DFQATT and CDR2 as SNEGSKA (reference sequence). V dropped 3 bases and J dropped 2 bases, with 13 bases sitting between them. The length of the CDR3 is 14 residues. This CDR3 reads CSASRAGLNYGYTF. Here the CDR3 DNA reads TGCAGTGCTAGTCGAGCAGGGTTAAACTATGGCTACACCTTC.

This sequence joins TRBV4-1 and TRBJ2-1, with 9 nucleotides matching TRBD2. CDR1 and CDR2 (germline): MGHRA, YSYEKL. After removal of 2 bases from V and 2 bases from J, the junction contained 4 bases not matched to a gene. The CDR3 sequence is 16 residues long. The CDR3 sequence: CASSQSLAGTYNEQFF. CDR3 DNA sequence: TGCGCCAGCAGCCAAAGCCTAGCGGGAACCTACAATGAGCAGTTCTTC.

Only a few counts were recorded for this clone. V usage is TRBV27 and J usage is TRBJ2-3, with D possibly being TRBD1 (5 bases). The CDR3 extends over 15 amino acids. The V end was cut by 3 bases, the J end by 1 base, with 11 bases between. Per the germline V gene, CDR1 is MNHEY and CDR2 is SMNVEV (reference sequence). In DNA, the CDR3 is TGTGCCAGCAGTTTGGGGCATTCTGGCACAGATACGCAGTATTTT. This sequence encodes CASSLGHSGTDTQYF.

The gene calls are TRBV5-1 and TRBJ1-1; D is undetermined. This CDR3 is 14 amino acids long. Trimming left V 2 bases short and J 1 base short, with 9 bases between. The germline V gene has CDR1 SGHRS and CDR2 YFSETQ. CDR3 region: CASSFEGGNTEAFF. In nucleotides, the CDR3 is TGCGCCAGCAGCTTTGAGGGTGGGAACACTGAAGCTTTCTTT.

The gene calls are TRBV10-1 and TRBJ2-1; 7 bases are shared with TRBD1. Germline trimming cut 8 bases from V and 7 bases from J; bases unmatched to any gene: 8. Germline V lookup: CDR1 WNHNN, CDR2 SYGVQD (reference sequence). The length of the CDR3 is 13 residues. This chain's CDR3 is CASSRGWGNEQFF. The CDR3 nucleotides are TGCGCCAGCTCCAGGGGGTGGGGGAATGAGCAGTTCTTC.

The rearrangement uses TRBV5-1 and TRBJ1-3; D not certain. This CDR3 region has 15 residues. Germline V gives CDR1 SGHRS, CDR2 YFSETQ. V lost 0 bases to trimming and J lost 4 bases, with 11 bases between them. The CDR3 nucleotides read TGCGCCAGCAGCTTGGCAGGAAACCAGGGAAACACCATATATTTT. Its translation: CASSLAGNQGNTIYF.